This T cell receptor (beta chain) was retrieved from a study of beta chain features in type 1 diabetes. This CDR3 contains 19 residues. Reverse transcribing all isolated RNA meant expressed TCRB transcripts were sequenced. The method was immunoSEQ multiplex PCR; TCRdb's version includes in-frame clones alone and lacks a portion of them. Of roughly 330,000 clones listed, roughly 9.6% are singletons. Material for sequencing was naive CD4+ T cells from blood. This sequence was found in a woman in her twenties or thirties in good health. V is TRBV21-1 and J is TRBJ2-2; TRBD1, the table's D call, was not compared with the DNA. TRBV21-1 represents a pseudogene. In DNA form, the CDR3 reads TGTGCCAGCAGCAAAGAGGACAGGGAGGGTCTCGCGAACACCGGGGAGCTGTTTTTT. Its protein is CASSKEDREGLANTGELFF.